This T cell receptor beta chain originates from a study of T cell responses to AZD1222 COVID-19 vaccine (TCRdb year 2021). In the study overall: AZD1222 recipients with second doses at about 4 weeks or about 12 weeks were pooled, because spike-specific TCR depth and breadth did not differ between schedules. A total of under 250 trial participants underwent TCR sequencing, of whom about 200 had received two doses of AZD1222 and some 26 had received two doses of the MenACWY control vaccine. Enrollment into the trials was organized by age into subgroups of 18-55, 56-69 and 70-plus years, and those subgroups contained roughly 140, 27 and 60 TCR-sequenced participants, respectively. General study outcomes and caveats: Only a handful of AZD1222 recipients were SARS-CoV-2 seropositive at baseline, limiting conclusions about previously exposed vaccinees. Spike-specific TCR breadth and depth rose significantly after two AZD1222 doses compared with day 0 and with MenACWY recipients. The whole spike protein was spanned by vaccine-associated CD4 TCRs, and dominant responses were seen in regions 160-218 and 743-854. No day 14 peak-response samples were available, so repertoires were characterized only after the peak T cell response. Participants were mostly white British and included more females than males, and it was suggested by the authors that clonal diversity may have been underestimated. Nearly half of unique spike-specific TCRs reportedly recognized epitopes outside regions mutated in the B.1.351 and B.1.1.7 variants. In the small 56-69-year group, the increase in depth fell short of significance, most likely because of low power.

The CDR3 regions of human TCRbeta chains were subjected to immunosequencing. For the original study's pipeline: Repertoire TCRs were checked for matches against a reference library of SARS-CoV-2-specific TCRs that had been generated using the MIRA antigen-specificity platform. Breadth meant the fraction of unique TCRs that were SARS-CoV-2-associated, whereas depth meant the fraction of total T cells that were SARS-CoV-2-associated. Each spike-specific TCR was assigned to its reactive spike region and to a CD4 or CD8 class using the MIRA data. Log10-transformed breadth and depth values were compared by one-way ANOVA with Sidak's multiple comparisons tests. The clones in this table, taken by TCRdb from immuneACCESS, are in-frame only. Not every clone is retained; where verified, under half of the shortfall comes from an unresolved V gene, and the cause of the rest is unknown. V and J calls and clone size are as listed in that table; D and trimming were resolved from the DNA. Across this sample there are 140,000 to 150,000 clones, with approximately 85% seen only once. Of the sample, 7.5% to 8.5% falls within the top ten clones.

In regard to this clone: It lacks a known antigen. No much larger clonotype is one base removed from it; base qualities were not supplied.

Read against the paper, the sample's time point label means: baseline before first vaccination. The vaccinee samples were drawn from two UK trials, COV001 and COV002, one of which was a single-blind randomized controlled phase 2/3 trial testing AZD1222 (ChAdOx1 nCoV-19) in healthy adults. Trial participant PBMC samples were collected at day 0 and day 28 after the second dose for TCRbeta chain sequencing. As encoded in the germline V gene, CDR1 is SGHRS while CDR2 is YFSETQ. The CDR3 measures 13 amino acids from cysteine to phenylalanine. The DNA shown is the 39-base CDR3, in frame from base 1. V gives up 3 bases and J gives up 2 bases, and the segment between their germline ends measures 7 bases.

This chain joins TRBV5-1 to TRBJ2-3; a tentative D match to TRBD2 spans 6 bases. This clonotype originated in an adult in good health. Specimen: peripheral blood, collected on day 0 of AZD1222 vaccination. The CDR3 protein: CASSSGLTDTQYF. Here is the DNA: TGCGCCAGCAGCTCGGGACTCACAGATACGCAGTATTTT. The CDR3, completed at both ends by the reference TRBV5-1 and TRBJ2-3 genes, gives the full variable domain KAGVTQTPRYLIKTRGQQVTLSCSPISGHRSVSWYQQTPGQGLQFLFEYFSETQRNKGNFPGRFSGRQFSNSRSEMNVSTLELGDSALYLCASSSGLTDTQYFGPGTRLTVL.